This T cell receptor (beta chain) was found in a study of response to subunit inactivated influenza vaccine. Findings and caveats of the study: Authors suggested seasonal influenza vaccinations each recruit few new T cells.

This clonotype came up a few times. Its antigen is still unknown. From the RT-PCR reads, TCRdb called clonotypes with MiXCR, one entry per CDR3 protein. Of more than 150,000 distinct CDR3 sequences listed, approximately 9.2% are singletons. Germline V gives CDR1 SEHNR, CDR2 FQNEAQ (reference sequence). The CDR3 sequence is 16 residues long. V was pared by 5 bases and J by 2 bases, with 9 bases of the junction left unmatched. This TCR came from a man in his forties or fifties who received an inactivated influenza vaccine. Sequenced material: non-naive T cells sorted from PBMCs, taken on the day of vaccination. The J gene is TRBJ2-5, the V gene TRBV7-9; 9 bases match TRBD2. The CDR3: CASSLNLAGNQETQYF. The CDR3 DNA reads as TGTGCCAGCAGCCTGAATCTAGCGGGGAATCAAGAGACCCAGTACTTC.